This T cell receptor (beta chain) was identified during a study of blood T cell repertoires in COVID-19. Background on the study: Acute and convalescent COVID-19 specimens originated in the United States, Italy and Spain. Sources were T cells, B-cell-depleted T cells, or PBMCs; the material itself was cDNA or gDNA.

The length of the CDR3 is 14 residues. Germline values: CDR1 SGDLS, CDR2 YYNGEE. V lost 3 bases and J lost 5, with 14 bases in between. As originally analysed: Amplification with reference gene primers provided the estimates of nucleated cell counts. Some clones are missing from TCRdb's copy, which holds only in-frame ones; the method was immunoSEQ multiplex PCR. That table gives V, J and clone size, and the DNA gave D and trimming. The table has roughly 200,000 clones, 70% to 90% seen once. This clonotype was obtained from a woman aged 80 or older with acute or convalescent COVID-19. V gene TRBV9 combines with J gene TRBJ1-2; possible D gene TRBD1, 5 bases. Sequenced material: peripheral blood. CDR3 residues: CASSAGRGRYGYTF. CDR3 coding DNA: TGTGCCAGCAGCGCAGGCCGGGGGAGGTATGGCTACACCTTC. Combining the CDR3 with reference TRBV9 and TRBJ1-2 gives the whole variable domain DSGVTQTPKHLITATGQRVTLRCSPRSGDLSVYWYQQSLDQGLQFLIQYYNGEERAKGNILERFSAQQFPDLHSELNLSSLELGDSALYFCASSAGRGRYGYTFGSGTRLTVV.